The 28 T cell receptor beta chains listed next were all sequenced from one sample in a study of T cell repertoires in aging, cancer and after chemotherapy. Amplification of TCR beta used genomic DNA extracted from peripheral blood. Multiplex touch-down PCR with TRB-A/B primers amplified rearranged V-D-J TRB sequences. TCRdb used MiXCR to reprocess the multiplex PCR reads, holding one entry per CDR3 protein. The table lists approximately 8,000 distinct CDR3 sequences, roughly 34% of them singletons. The material sequenced was blood. These receptor sequences come from a human donor in good health.

By frequency in the sample, this clonotype is medium-sized (0.01 to 0.1%). V usage is TRBV19 and J usage is TRBJ2-1; D is unclear. Trimming left V 5 bases short and J 5 bases short, with 1 base between. Germline CDR1 LNHDA, CDR2 SQIVND (reference sequence). The length of the CDR3 is 10 residues. CDR3 coding DNA: TGTGCCAGTAGTGACAATGAGCAGTTCTTC. Translated, it gives CASSDNEQFF.

The gene calls are TRBV19 and TRBJ1-1, with D unclear. V shed 3 bases and J shed 1 base, with 9 bases lying between them. Germline V lookup: CDR1 LNHDA, CDR2 SQIVND (reference sequence). The CDR3 is 14 residues long. CDR3 residues: CASSIGRPNTEAFF. CDR3 in DNA: TGTGCCAGTAGTATCGGCAGACCGAACACTGAAGCTTTCTTT.

The DNA for the CDR3 is TGCAGTGCTAGTGGACTAGCGGGAGTCACAGATACGCAGTATTTT. This codes for CSASGLAGVTDTQYF. The J gene is TRBJ2-3, the V gene TRBV20-1, with TRBD2 identical over 13 bases. CDR3 size: 15 residues. Trimming took 3 bases from V and 2 from J; bases not matched to a gene: 2. Germline assignment: CDR1 DFQATT and CDR2 SNEGSKA (reference sequence).

This clonotype is judged medium-sized. The V and J genes are TRBV19 and TRBJ2-3, with D possibly TRBD2 on 6 matching bases. Germline V gene lookup returns CDR1 LNHDA and CDR2 SQIVND (reference sequence). V dropped 6 bases and J dropped 6 bases, with 19 bases sitting between them. The CDR3 sequence is 15 residues long. The CDR3 DNA reads TGTGCCAGTAGCCCGCGGGATCCGGGATGGGATACGCAGTATTTT. Translated, it gives CASSPRDPGWDTQYF. Complete variable domain (other parts from reference TRBV19 and TRBJ2-3): DGGITQSPKYLFRKEGQNVTLSCEQNLNHDAMYWYRQDPGQGLRLIYYSQIVNDFQKGDIAEGYSVSREKKESFPLTVTSAQKNPTAFYLCASSPRDPGWDTQYFGPGTRLTVL.

Within the sample, this clonotype is medium-sized. The V and J genes are TRBV29-1 and TRBJ2-5, with D maybe TRBD1 (7 bases). The ends were cut back, 6 bases at V and 1 base at J, with 12 bases in the middle. CDR3 size: 13 residues. Germline values: CDR1 SQVTM, CDR2 ANQGSEA. CDR3 nucleotide sequence: TGCAGCGTAGGAGGGGGCCCCCAAGAGACCCAGTACTTC. Its protein is CSVGGGPQETQYF.

V and J are TRBV7-9 and TRBJ2-3; either TRBD1 or TRBD2 may supply D (7 bases each). The length of the CDR3 is 17 residues. Trimming stripped 5 bases from V and 3 bases from J, with 21 bases between. Germline lookup yields CDR1 SEHNR and CDR2 FQNEAQ (reference sequence). CDR3 in amino acids: CASSRSANRGGTDTQYF. As DNA, the CDR3 is TGTGCCAGCAGCCGCTCTGCGAACAGGGGAGGGACAGATACGCAGTATTTT.

The table lists this clonotype with a few counts. V and J are TRBV27 and TRBJ2-5, with a weak D call TRBD2 (5 bases). The germline V gene has CDR1 MNHEY and CDR2 SMNVEV (reference sequence). V was cut by 5 bases and J by 5 bases, with 15 bases left in between. The CDR3 is 14 residues long. CDR3 bases: TGTGCCAGCAGTCGAAGACTCGGCGGGGAGACCCAGTACTTC. This sequence encodes CASSRRLGGETQYF.

V usage is TRBV6-4 and J usage is TRBJ2-1; possibly TRBD2 for D (6 bases). V was clipped by 5 bases and J by 9 bases, with 20 bases between them. Germline lookup yields CDR1 MRHNA and CDR2 SNTAGT. The CDR3 totals 15 residues. The CDR3 nucleotides are TGTGCCAGCAGTCCATCCCCGGGCGGGGCGCGTGAGCAGTTCTTC. This sequence encodes CASSPSPGGAREQFF.

This clonotype was observed a few times. The chain joins TRBV29-1 to TRBJ1-1; D gene uncertain. The CDR3 length is 10 residues. Germline CDR1 reads SQVTM; CDR2 reads ANQGSEA. Trimming took 7 bases from V and 1 from J, leaving 4 bases between them. CDR3 bases: TGCAGCGACAGGAACACTGAAGCTTTCTTT. This sequence encodes CSDRNTEAFF.

This clonotype turned up a few times. The genes are TRBV6-5 and TRBJ2-3; TRBD2 aligns across 11 bases. V was pared by 0 bases and J by 4 bases, with 3 bases of the junction left unmatched. The CDR3 runs to 16 residues. CDR1 is MNHEY, CDR2 SVGAGI, per germline. The CDR3 reads CASSYSTSGSADTQYF. As DNA, the CDR3 is TGTGCCAGCAGTTACTCAACTAGCGGGAGTGCAGATACGCAGTATTTT.

This clonotype appeared a single time. V usage is TRBV11-1 and J usage is TRBJ2-1; a possible D gene is TRBD2 (6 bases). V was clipped by 2 bases and J by 8 bases, with 16 bases between them. The CDR3 has 15 residues. Germline V gene lookup returns CDR1 SGHAT and CDR2 FQDESV (reference sequence). CDR3 DNA: TGTGCCAGCAGCTTAAGTTCGGGAGATATTGATGAGCAGTTCTTC. This sequence encodes CASSLSSGDIDEQFF.

The V and J genes are TRBV6-6 and TRBJ1-5; tentatively, D is TRBD1 (5 bases). CDR1 is MNHNY and CDR2 is SVGAGI in the germline V gene (reference sequence). The CDR3 length is 19 residues. The V and J ends lost 0 bases and 6 bases respectively, with 24 bases between them. In nucleotides, the CDR3 is TGTGCCAGCAGTTACTCCTCCAGGGCAGGATCAGTGAGTTCTCAGCCCCAGCATTTT. It translates to CASSYSSRAGSVSSQPQHF.

This chain uses TRBV6-2 or TRBV6-3 with TRBJ2-1; 8 nucleotides align to TRBD2. The CDR3 is 16 amino acids. J was trimmed by 8 bases and V by 4 bases; bases with no gene match: 13. The germline V gene encodes CDR1 MNHEY and CDR2 SVGEGT. CDR3 protein: CASSLGPAGVAHEQFF. CDR3 nucleotide sequence: TGTGCCAGCAGTTTAGGCCCAGCGGGAGTGGCCCATGAGCAGTTCTTC.

This clonotype was observed a handful of times. Germline and junction disagree at one end, which may indicate a read error. The chain is built from TRBV6-2 or TRBV6-3 and TRBJ2-7; perhaps TRBD1 as D (6 bases). The CDR3 runs 11 residues. Germline V lookup: CDR1 MNHEY, CDR2 SVGEGT. As DNA, the CDR3 is TGTGCCAGCAGTACCGGGACATACCTTTGCTTC. This encodes CASSTGTYLCF.

By sample share, this clonotype is medium-sized. The genes are TRBV6-2 or TRBV6-3 and TRBJ2-1; D unclear. V was clipped by 6 bases and J by 3 bases, with 3 bases between them. There are 11 residues in the CDR3. Germline V gives CDR1 MNHEY, CDR2 SVGEGT. The CDR3 region is CASRNYNEQFF. The CDR3 coding sequence is TGTGCCAGCAGGAACTACAATGAGCAGTTCTTC.

The chain has TRBV7-9 and TRBJ2-1; D uncertain. Trimming stripped 2 bases from V and 9 bases from J, with 5 bases between. The CDR3 is 11 amino acids. CDR1 is SEHNR, CDR2 FQNEAQ, per germline (reference sequence). CDR3 nucleotides: TGTGCCAGCAGCTTAAGTCTTGAGCAGTTCTTC. It yields the protein CASSLSLEQFF. Full variable domain (missing parts from reference TRBV7-9 and TRBJ2-1): DTGVSQNPRHKITKRGQNVTFRCDPISEHNRLYWYRQTLGQGPEFLTYFQNEAQLEKSRLLSDRFSAERPKGSFSTLEIQRTEQGDSAMYLCASSLSLEQFFGPGTRLTVL.

This clonotype was detected a few times. Germline and junction disagree at one end, which may indicate a read error. This chain joins TRBV5-5 and TRBJ2-5, with a weak D call TRBD2 (6 bases). The germline V gene encodes CDR1 SGHKS and CDR2 YYEKEE (reference sequence). This CDR3 has 12 residues. CDR3: CASSSEVGGERF. CDR3 bases: TGTGCCAGCAGCTCCGAGGTCGGAGGGGAGCGGTTC.

The chain combines TRBV6-5 with TRBJ2-5; D gene ambiguous. The length of the CDR3 is 12 residues. Trimming removed 6 bases from V and 5 bases from J, with 10 bases in between. The germline V gene encodes CDR1 MNHEY and CDR2 SVGAGI. CDR3 sequence: CASRRTQETQYF. The CDR3 DNA follows: TGTGCCAGCAGGAGGACCCAGGAGACCCAGTACTTC.

This clonotype was counted between two and nine times. The CDR3 here is CAISERGRAYEQFF. In nucleotides, the CDR3 is TGTGCCATCAGTGAAAGGGGGAGGGCCTATGAGCAGTTCTTC. The genes are TRBV10-3 and TRBJ2-1; a possible D gene is TRBD2 (7 bases). The V end was cut by 3 bases, the J end by 8 bases, with 14 bases between. This CDR3 has 14 residues. Germline V gene lookup returns CDR1 ENHRY and CDR2 SYGVKD.

The chain is built from TRBV19 and TRBJ1-1, with TRBD1 as a possible D gene (5 bases). Germline V gene sequence: CDR1 LNHDA, CDR2 SQIVND (reference sequence). Between the trimmed V and J ends, which lost 5 bases and 1 base, there was a span of 11 bases. The CDR3 spans 14 residues. The CDR3 spells CASSAVQGNTEAFF. The CDR3 DNA is TGTGCCAGTAGTGCAGTCCAGGGGAACACTGAAGCTTTCTTT.

The V gene is TRBV30, the J gene TRBJ1-1; unclear D gene. The CDR3 spans 12 residues. Trimming took 5 bases from V and 7 from J, leaving 14 bases between them. The V gene's germline CDR1 is GTSNPN and CDR2 SVGIG (reference sequence). DNA of the CDR3: TGTGCCTGGTACACGGGAGCCGGTGAAGCTTTCTTT. Translated: CAWYTGAGEAFF.

Concerning this clonotype itself: One end of the junction fails to match germline, which may point to a read error. The chain uses TRBV4-2 and TRBJ2-5; 12 bases match TRBD1. Germline CDR1 is LGHNA and CDR2 is YNFKEQ. CDR3 length: 18 amino acids. The CDR3 reads CASSQEGQGASGGETQYF. The CDR3 bases are TGCGCCAGCAGCCAAGAGGGACAGGGGGCATCAGGAGGAGAGACCCAGTACTTC.

Concerning this clonotype itself: This sequence may be a read error, since a much larger clone differs from it by one base. The chain couples TRBV11-1 to TRBJ2-5, with 9 bases identical to TRBD1. The CDR3 spans 15 residues. Germline values: CDR1 SGHAT, CDR2 FQDESV (reference sequence). The DNA of the CDR3 is TGTGCCAGCAGCCAGGGACAGGGACACCAAGAGAGCCAGTACTTC. Translation gives CASSQGQGHQESQYF. The whole variable domain, remainder taken from reference TRBV11-1 and TRBJ2-5, is EAEVAQSPRYKITEKSQAVAFWCDPISGHATLYWYRQILGQGPELLVQFQDESVVDDSQLPKDRFSAERLKGVDSTLKIQPAELGDSAMYLCASSQGQGHQESQYFGPGTRLLVL.

Regarding this clonotype: This may be a read error: a much more frequent sequence differs by one nucleotide. J is TRBJ1-4 and V is TRBV29-1; tentatively, D is TRBD1 (6 bases). Germline assignment: CDR1 SQVTM and CDR2 ANQGSEA. Between the trimmed V and J ends, which lost 6 bases and 9 bases, there was a span of 20 bases. This CDR3 contains 14 residues. For the CDR3, the DNA is TGCAGCGTCCTCCTCGACAGGAGTTATAAAAAACTGTTTTTT. Protein sequence: CSVLLDRSYKKLFF.

A word on this clonotype: One end of the junction fails to match germline, which may point to a read error. V is TRBV6-2 or TRBV6-3 and J is TRBJ2-1; D not resolved. This CDR3 has 13 amino acids. Per the germline V gene, CDR1 is MNHEY and CDR2 is SVGEGT. As DNA, the CDR3 is TGTGCCAGCAGTTACAGCAGTTACAATGAGAAGTTCTTC. Residues: CASSYSSYNEKFF.

This clonotype has a single count. The chain combines TRBV19 with TRBJ1-5, with D possibly TRBD1 on 6 matching bases. Trimming took 3 bases from V and 4 from J, leaving 16 bases between them. The CDR3 contains 16 residues. Germline CDR1 LNHDA, CDR2 SQIVND (reference sequence). CDR3 amino acids: CASSIARRGGNQPQHF. CDR3 sequence (DNA): TGTGCCAGTAGTATCGCCCGGAGGGGGGGGAATCAGCCCCAGCATTTT.

The chain employs TRBV5-1 and TRBJ2-5, with TRBD2 matching 15 bases. Losses at the gene ends were 5 bases for V and 5 bases for J; bases not matched to a gene: 13. The CDR3 is 18 amino acids. Germline CDR1 reads SGHRS; CDR2 reads YFSETQ. CDR3 loop: CASRAGTSGGLLRETQYF. CDR3 DNA: TGCGCCAGCAGGGCCGGGACTAGCGGGGGGCTCCTGCGGGAGACCCAGTACTTC.

This clonotype was counted a few times. The chain couples TRBV6-2 or TRBV6-3 to TRBJ2-3; D is uncertain. The CDR3 is 12 residues long. Germline assignment: CDR1 MNHEY and CDR2 SVGEGT. V lost 4 bases to trimming and J lost 2 bases, with 4 bases between them. The CDR3 DNA sequence: TGTGCCAGCAGTTCGTCCACAGATACGCAGTATTTT. Its protein is CASSSSTDTQYF.